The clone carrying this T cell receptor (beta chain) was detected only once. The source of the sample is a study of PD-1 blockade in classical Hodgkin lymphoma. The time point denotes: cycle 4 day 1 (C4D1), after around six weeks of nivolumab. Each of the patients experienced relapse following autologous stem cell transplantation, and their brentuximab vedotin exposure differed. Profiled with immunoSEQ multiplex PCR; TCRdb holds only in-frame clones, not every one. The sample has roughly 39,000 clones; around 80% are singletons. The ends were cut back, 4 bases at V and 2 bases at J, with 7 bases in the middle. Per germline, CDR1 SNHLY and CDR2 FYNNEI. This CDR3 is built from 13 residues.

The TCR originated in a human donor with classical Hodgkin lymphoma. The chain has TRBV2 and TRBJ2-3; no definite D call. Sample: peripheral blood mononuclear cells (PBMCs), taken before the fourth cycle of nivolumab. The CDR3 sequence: CASSGQTTDTQYF. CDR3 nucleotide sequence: TGTGCCAGCAGTGGCCAGACCACAGATACGCAGTATTTT.